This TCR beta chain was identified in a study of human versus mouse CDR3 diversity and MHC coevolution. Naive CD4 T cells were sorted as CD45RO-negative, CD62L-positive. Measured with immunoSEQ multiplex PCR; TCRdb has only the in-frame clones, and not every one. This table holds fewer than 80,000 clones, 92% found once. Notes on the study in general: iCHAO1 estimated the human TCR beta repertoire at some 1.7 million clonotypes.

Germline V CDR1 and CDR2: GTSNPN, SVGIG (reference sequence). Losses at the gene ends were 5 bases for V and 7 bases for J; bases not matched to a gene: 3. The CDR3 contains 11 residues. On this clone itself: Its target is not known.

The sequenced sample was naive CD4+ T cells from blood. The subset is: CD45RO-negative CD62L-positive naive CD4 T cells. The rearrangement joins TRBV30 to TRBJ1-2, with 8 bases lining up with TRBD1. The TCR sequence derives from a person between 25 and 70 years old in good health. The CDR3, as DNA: TGTGCCTGGCTGACAGGGGTTGGCTACACCTTC. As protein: CAWLTGVGYTF.